Following are 29 T cell receptor beta chains from one sample sequenced in a study of shared clonotypes between healthy human individuals. The assay was immunoSEQ multiplex PCR, and TCRdb's table has in-frame clones only and misses some. The data contain 450,000 to 500,000 clones, around four fifths of them seen just once; the ten biggest clones take up around 11%. Sequencing was performed on PBMCs. These receptors came from a woman aged 40-49 years in good health. Some clones in this sample may be carry-over from other donors' samples.

The gene calls are TRBV7-2 and TRBJ1-5, with a weak D call TRBD1 (5 bases). CDR3 length: 15 residues. V dropped 8 bases and J dropped 5 bases, with 19 bases sitting between them. Germline lookup yields CDR1 SGHTA and CDR2 FQGNSA. The chain's CDR3 is CASATTGTAYQPQHF. Written as DNA, the CDR3 is TGTGCCAGCGCTACCACCGGGACTGCTTATCAGCCCCAGCATTTT.

The genes are TRBV28 and TRBJ1-2; possibly TRBD1 for D (6 bases). Per the germline V gene, CDR1 is MDHEN and CDR2 is SYDVKM. Trimming took 7 bases from V and 8 from J, leaving 14 bases between them. The CDR3 has 12 residues. CDR3 sequence: CASTSQGRGYTF. The CDR3 bases are TGTGCCAGCACCTCACAGGGACGAGGCTACACCTTC.

This chain uses TRBV6-6 with TRBJ2-7; TRBD2 agrees at 7 bases. Germline assignment: CDR1 MNHNY and CDR2 SVGAGI (reference sequence). V was pared by 0 bases and J by 4 bases, with 6 bases of the junction left unmatched. This CDR3 has 15 amino acids. The CDR3 here is CASSYSTTSSYEQYF. The CDR3 coding sequence is TGTGCCAGCAGTTACTCGACGACTAGCAGTTACGAGCAGTACTTC.

Many counts were recorded for this clone. Other DNA sequences in this specimen translate into the identical CDR3. The chain has TRBV5-6 and TRBJ1-1; a weak D match, TRBD1 (6 bases). The CDR3 covers 14 residues. V dropped 3 bases and J dropped 1 base, with 10 bases sitting between them. The germline CDR1 and CDR2 sequences are SGHDT and YYEEEE. The CDR3 here is CASSYPDRNTEAFF. The CDR3 nucleotides are TGTGCCAGCAGCTACCCGGACAGGAACACTGAAGCTTTCTTT.

This clone was counted between two and nine times. The chain has TRBV10-1 and TRBJ2-7, with 11 bases fitting TRBD1. The CDR3 extends over 15 amino acids. V shed 7 bases, J shed 9 bases, and the junction held 14 bases outside the gene matches. Germline V gives CDR1 WNHNN, CDR2 SYGVQD (reference sequence). The CDR3 nucleotides read TGCGCCAGCACCGCCTGCAGGACAGGGGGCGCAGGGCAGTACTTC. This codes for CASTACRTGGAGQYF.

V is TRBV6-1 and J is TRBJ2-5, with D maybe TRBD2 (6 bases). The V gene's germline CDR1 is MNHNS and CDR2 SASEGT. The CDR3 extends over 14 amino acids. Trimming removed 3 bases from V and 3 bases from J, with 11 bases in between. CDR3 sequence: CASSEVVAEETQYF. Here the CDR3 DNA reads TGTGCCAGCAGTGAGGTCGTAGCGGAAGAGACCCAGTACTTC.

The chain couples TRBV2 to TRBJ1-2; TRBD1 is a possible D gene (5 bases). Germline loops: CDR1 SNHLY, CDR2 FYNNEI. CDR3 size: 16 residues. Trimming left V 4 bases short and J 3 bases short, with 18 bases between. CDR3 loop: CASSGGNRGGDYGYTF. The CDR3 DNA reads as TGTGCCAGCAGTGGGGGTAATAGGGGTGGTGACTATGGCTACACCTTC.

The chain links TRBV2 to TRBJ1-1; the D gene is possibly TRBD1 (6 bases). Trimming stripped 7 bases from V and 1 base from J, with 10 bases between. Germline V gene lookup returns CDR1 SNHLY and CDR2 FYNNEI. The CDR3 totals 13 residues. The CDR3 is CASTAQGNTEAFF. For the CDR3, the DNA is TGTGCCAGCACGGCACAGGGGAACACTGAAGCTTTCTTT.

The chain is built from TRBV7-2 and TRBJ2-4; the D gene is possibly TRBD2 (6 bases). CDR1 and CDR2 (germline): SGHTA, FQGNSA. V was trimmed by 0 bases and J by 7 bases, leaving 13 bases between them. The CDR3 extends over 15 amino acids. DNA for the CDR3: TGTGCCAGCAGCTTAGCGGGGGACCGGGGGAACATTCAGTACTTC. It encodes CASSLAGDRGNIQYF.

The genes are TRBV5-4 and TRBJ1-1; no definite D call. Germline V gene lookup returns CDR1 SGHNT and CDR2 YYREEE (reference sequence). V shed 0 bases and J shed 3 bases, with 15 bases lying between them. The CDR3 runs to 16 residues. The DNA of the CDR3 is TGTGCCAGCAGCTTGGGGACGGAAACCCCTTACACTGAAGCTTTCTTT. Its translation: CASSLGTETPYTEAFF.

This clone was counted between two and nine times. The CDR3 DNA reads as TGTGCCAGCAGTCCTCTCTTGGGACAGGGCAATCAGCCCCAGCATTTT. Translation: CASSPLLGQGNQPQHF. The chain links TRBV28 to TRBJ1-5; TRBD1 agrees at 8 bases. Trimming took 5 bases from V and 2 from J; bases not matched to a gene: 8. In germline, CDR1 is MDHEN, CDR2 SYDVKM. This CDR3 is built from 16 residues.

The chain has TRBV7-9 and TRBJ1-1; D unclear. Deletions cut 1 base from V and 1 base from J, with 10 bases between. The CDR3 consists of 15 residues. Germline CDR1 is SEHNR and CDR2 is FQNEAQ (reference sequence). The CDR3, as DNA: TGTGCCAGCAGCTTAGGTTCGGGTACGAACACTGAAGCTTTCTTT. Translating it yields CASSLGSGTNTEAFF.

The chain has TRBV30 and TRBJ1-6, with TRBD1 matching 8 bases. The CDR3 sequence is 15 residues long. The junction had 7 bases not matched to a gene; V was cut back by 2 bases and J by 7 bases. Germline V gene lookup returns CDR1 GTSNPN and CDR2 SVGIG (reference sequence). In DNA form, the CDR3 reads TGTGCCTGGAGTCTGGGGACAGGAGGAAATTCACCCCTCCACTTT. It codes for CAWSLGTGGNSPLHF.

A remark on this clone: This sample also contains other DNA sequences that code for the same CDR3. The V gene is TRBV6-6, the J gene TRBJ2-7; possibly TRBD2 for D (5 bases). Germline values: CDR1 MNHNY, CDR2 SVGAGI (reference sequence). This CDR3 has 14 residues. The V end lost 0 bases, the J end lost 4 bases, and 10 bases lay between the germline ends. The CDR3 protein is CASSYSGVGYEQYF. The CDR3 DNA reads TGTGCCAGCAGTTACTCCGGGGTTGGGTACGAGCAGTACTTC.

The gene calls are TRBV27 and TRBJ2-5, with D possibly TRBD1 on 5 matching bases. This CDR3 spans 13 amino acids. Germline V gene data show CDR1 as MNHEY and CDR2 as SMNVEV (reference sequence). Trimming pared 4 bases from V and 9 bases from J, leaving 15 bases between. The CDR3 here is CASSSDSPRAQYF. Written as DNA, the CDR3 is TGTGCCAGCAGTTCCGACAGCCCTCGGGCCCAGTACTTC.

The rearrangement links TRBV5-1 to TRBJ2-1; TRBD2 matches 9 bases. The CDR3 extends over 16 amino acids. The junction had 3 bases not matched to a gene; V was cut back by 0 bases and J by 2 bases. Per germline, CDR1 SGHRS and CDR2 YFSETQ. CDR3 sequence: CASSLALAGPYNEQFF. DNA of the CDR3: TGCGCCAGCAGCTTGGCCCTAGCGGGGCCCTACAATGAGCAGTTCTTC.

The chain links TRBV19 to TRBJ1-3, with D tentatively TRBD1 (5 bases). Trimming took 9 bases from V and 0 from J, leaving 9 bases between them. The CDR3 sequence is 13 residues long. In germline, CDR1 is LNHDA, CDR2 SQIVND (reference sequence). CDR3: CASRQSSGNTIYF. Written as DNA, the CDR3 is TGTGCCAGCAGACAGAGCTCTGGAAACACCATATATTTT. Combining the CDR3 with reference TRBV19 and TRBJ1-3 gives the whole variable domain DGGITQSPKYLFRKEGQNVTLSCEQNLNHDAMYWYRQDPGQGLRLIYYSQIVNDFQKGDIAEGYSVSREKKESFPLTVTSAQKNPTAFYLCASRQSSGNTIYFGEGSWLTVV.

The gene calls are TRBV7-3 and TRBJ2-3; D may be TRBD2 (6 bases). CDR1 is SGHTA and CDR2 is FQGTGA in the germline V gene. Trimming took off 0 bases at V and 2 bases at J, with 9 bases between the two ends. This CDR3 has 15 residues. The CDR3 spells CASSLTSGNTDTQYF. The CDR3 nucleotides are TGTGCCAGCAGCTTAACTAGCGGAAACACAGATACGCAGTATTTT.

The rearrangement joins TRBV5-1 to TRBJ2-1; no definite D call. Germline V gene data show CDR1 as SGHRS and CDR2 as YFSETQ. The CDR3 totals 15 residues. Trimming took off 0 bases at V and 3 bases at J, with 10 bases between the two ends. The CDR3 DNA is TGCGCCAGCAGCTTGGACTGGCAGAGCTACAATGAGCAGTTCTTC. Translation: CASSLDWQSYNEQFF.

This clone showed up just a few times. The rearrangement links TRBV7-8 to TRBJ2-7, with 12 bases that match TRBD1. Trimming at V came to 6 bases and at J to 6 bases, leaving 9 bases not matched to a gene. Looked up from germline, CDR1 is SGHVS and CDR2 is FQNEAQ. There are 15 residues in the CDR3. The CDR3 DNA reads TGTGCCAGCAGACAACCGGGACAGGGGGCTGCCGAGCAGTACTTC. This gives the protein CASRQPGQGAAEQYF.

Here the CDR3 DNA reads TGCAGCGTTGGCAGGGATGTAGCTAATGAAAAACTGTTTTTT. This gives the protein CSVGRDVANEKLFF. This chain uses TRBV29-1 with TRBJ1-4; possible D gene TRBD1, 5 bases. This CDR3 has 14 residues. The V end was cut by 4 bases, the J end by 3 bases, with 12 bases between. Germline CDR1 is SQVTM and CDR2 is ANQGSEA.

This clone appeared once. This sequence joins TRBV29-1 and TRBJ2-3; TRBD1 might be the D (5 bases). Trimming pared 7 bases from V and 1 base from J, leaving 18 bases between. There are 15 residues in the CDR3. The germline CDR1 and CDR2 sequences are SQVTM and ANQGSEA. DNA for the CDR3: TGCAGCGGAGGAATCGCAGGGCCCGGCACAGATACGCAGTATTTT. Translated: CSGGIAGPGTDTQYF.

This clone was counted only a few times. The CDR3 spells CASSEALSGRVADTQYF. DNA of the CDR3: TGTGCCAGCAGTGAAGCGCTTAGCGGGAGGGTGGCAGATACGCAGTATTTT. The chain links TRBV6-1 to TRBJ2-3; 11 bases align to TRBD2. This CDR3 comprises 17 residues. The V segment lost 0 bases and the J segment 4 bases; nucleotides outside the gene matches: 6. Germline loops: CDR1 MNHNS, CDR2 SASEGT.

Comments on this clone: A much larger clone differs from this one at a single base, so this may be a read error. The sample contains more than one DNA sequence encoding this CDR3. The chain recombines TRBV5-1 with TRBJ2-2, with TRBD2 matching over 7 bases. Germline CDR1 and CDR2: SGHRS and YFSETQ. After removal of 1 base from V and 1 base from J, the junction contained 4 bases not matched to a gene. This CDR3 region has 16 residues. CDR3 nucleotides: TGCGCCAGCAGCTTGAGGGCTAGCGGGAACACCGGGGAGCTGTTTTTT. This codes for CASSLRASGNTGELFF.

This clone was recorded only once. V and J are TRBV30 and TRBJ1-5; 7 bases map to TRBD1. CDR3 size: 17 residues. After removal of 2 bases from V and 3 bases from J, the junction contained 13 bases not matched to a gene. CDR1 and CDR2 from the germline V gene are GTSNPN and SVGIG (reference sequence). This chain's CDR3 is CAWSQNWGDRDNQPQHF. The CDR3 DNA reads TGTGCCTGGAGTCAAAATTGGGGAGACAGGGACAATCAGCCCCAGCATTTT. Full variable domain (missing parts from reference TRBV30 and TRBJ1-5): SQTIHQWPATLVQPVGSPLSLECTVEGTSNPNLYWYRQAAGRGLQLLFYSVGIGQISSEVPQNLSASRPQDRQFILSSKKLLLSDSGFYLCAWSQNWGDRDNQPQHFGDGTRLSIL.

The CDR3 is CASSGTGTGTYEQYF. The CDR3, as DNA: TGTGCCAGCAGTGGAACCGGGACAGGTACCTACGAGCAGTACTTC. The chain joins TRBV25-1 to TRBJ2-7; 8 bases line up with TRBD1. Germline CDR1 and CDR2: MGHDK and SYGVNS. V shed 4 bases, J shed 2 bases, and the junction held 7 bases outside the gene matches. The length of the CDR3 is 15 residues.

This clone turned up a few times. The V gene is TRBV28, the J gene TRBJ2-7; TRBD2 aligns across 10 bases. V gave up 6 bases and J gave up 2 bases; unmatched junction bases: 10. There are 16 residues in the CDR3. Germline V gene lookup returns CDR1 MDHEN and CDR2 SYDVKM. CDR3 protein: CASSRTRGLATYEQYF. CDR3 sequence (DNA): TGTGCCAGCAGCCGTACCCGGGGACTAGCGACCTACGAGCAGTACTTC.

The genes are TRBV4-2 and TRBJ2-1; 8 nucleotides agree with TRBD2. The J segment lost 6 bases and the V segment lost 0 bases, leaving 4 bases of the junction unmatched. Looked up from germline, CDR1 is LGHNA and CDR2 is YNFKEQ. The length of the CDR3 is 15 residues. As DNA, the CDR3 is TGTGCCAGCAGCCAAGAACCTAGCGGGCGCAATGAGCAGTTCTTC. This translates into CASSQEPSGRNEQFF.

Concerning this clone: This likely came from a read error, as a far larger clone is one base away. The same CDR3 can be traced to other DNA sequences in this sample. The gene calls are TRBV28 and TRBJ2-7, with a tentative D call TRBD2 (6 bases). Germline values: CDR1 MDHEN, CDR2 SYDVKM. The CDR3 runs to 15 residues. CDR3 residues: CASSQGASVVYEQYF. The CDR3 DNA follows: TGTGCCAGCAGCCAGGGTGCTAGCGTCGTATACGAGCAGTACTTT. Full variable domain (missing parts from reference TRBV28 and TRBJ2-7): DVKVTQSSRYLVKRTGEKVFLECVQDMDHENMFWYRQDPGLGLRLIYFSYDVKMKEKGDIPEGYSVSREKKERFSLILESASTNQTSMYLCASSQGASVVYEQYFGPGTRLTVT.